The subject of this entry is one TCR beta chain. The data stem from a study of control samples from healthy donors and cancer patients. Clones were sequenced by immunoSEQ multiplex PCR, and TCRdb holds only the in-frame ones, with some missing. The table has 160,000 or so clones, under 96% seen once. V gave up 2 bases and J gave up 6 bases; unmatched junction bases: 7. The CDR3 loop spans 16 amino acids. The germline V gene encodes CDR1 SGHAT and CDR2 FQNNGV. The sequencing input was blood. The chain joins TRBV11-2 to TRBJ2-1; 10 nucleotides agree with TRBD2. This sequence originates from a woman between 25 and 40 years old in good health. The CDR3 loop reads CASSLFPSGGSNEQFF. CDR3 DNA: TGTGCCAGCAGCTTATTTCCTAGCGGGGGCTCCAATGAGCAGTTCTTC.